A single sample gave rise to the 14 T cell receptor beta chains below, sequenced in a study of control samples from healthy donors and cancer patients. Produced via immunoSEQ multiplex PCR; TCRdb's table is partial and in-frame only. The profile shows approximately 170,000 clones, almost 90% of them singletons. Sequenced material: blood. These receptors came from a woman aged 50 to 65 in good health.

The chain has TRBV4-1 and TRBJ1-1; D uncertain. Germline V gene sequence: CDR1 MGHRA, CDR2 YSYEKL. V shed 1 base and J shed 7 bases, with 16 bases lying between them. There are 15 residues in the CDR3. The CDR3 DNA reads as TGCGCCAGCAGCCAAGGCCTAATCGGCCGATATGAAGCTTTCTTT. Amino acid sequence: CASSQGLIGRYEAFF.

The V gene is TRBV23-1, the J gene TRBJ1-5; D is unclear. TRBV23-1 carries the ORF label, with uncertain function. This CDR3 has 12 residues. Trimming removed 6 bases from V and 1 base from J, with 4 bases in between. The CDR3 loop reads CASRKSNQPQHF. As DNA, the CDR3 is TGCGCCAGCAGAAAGAGCAATCAGCCCCAGCATTTT.

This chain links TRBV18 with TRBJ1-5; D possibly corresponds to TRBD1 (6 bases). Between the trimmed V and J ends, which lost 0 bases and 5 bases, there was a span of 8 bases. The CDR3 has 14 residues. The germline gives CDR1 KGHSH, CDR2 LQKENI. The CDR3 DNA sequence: TGTGCCAGCTCACCACCAGGGGGTTATCAGCCCCAGCATTTT. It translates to CASSPPGGYQPQHF.

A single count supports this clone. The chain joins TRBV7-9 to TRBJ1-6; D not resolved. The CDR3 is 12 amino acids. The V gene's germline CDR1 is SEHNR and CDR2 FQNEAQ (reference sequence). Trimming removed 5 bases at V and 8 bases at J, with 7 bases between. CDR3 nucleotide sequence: TGTGCCAGCAGCCTAAACTATTCACCCCTCCACTTT. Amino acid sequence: CASSLNYSPLHF.

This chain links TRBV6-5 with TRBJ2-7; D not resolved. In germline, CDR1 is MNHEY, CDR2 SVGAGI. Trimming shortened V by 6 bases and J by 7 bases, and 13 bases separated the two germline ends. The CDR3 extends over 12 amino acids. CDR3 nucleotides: TGTGCCAGCAGCCTCAACCCGAGTGAGCAGTACTTC. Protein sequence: CASSLNPSEQYF.

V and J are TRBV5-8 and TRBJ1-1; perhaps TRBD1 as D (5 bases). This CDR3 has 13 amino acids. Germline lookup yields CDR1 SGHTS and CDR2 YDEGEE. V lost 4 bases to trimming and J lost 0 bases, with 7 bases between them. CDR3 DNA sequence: TGTGCCAGCAGCCGACAGATGAACACTGAAGCTTTCTTT. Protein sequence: CASSRQMNTEAFF.

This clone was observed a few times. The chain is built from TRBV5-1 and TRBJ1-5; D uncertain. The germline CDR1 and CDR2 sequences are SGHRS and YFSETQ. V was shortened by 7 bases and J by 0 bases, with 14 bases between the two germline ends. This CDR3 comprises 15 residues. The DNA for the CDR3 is TGCGCCAGCCGCAAAGACGGAGATAGCAATCAGCCCCAGCATTTT. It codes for CASRKDGDSNQPQHF.

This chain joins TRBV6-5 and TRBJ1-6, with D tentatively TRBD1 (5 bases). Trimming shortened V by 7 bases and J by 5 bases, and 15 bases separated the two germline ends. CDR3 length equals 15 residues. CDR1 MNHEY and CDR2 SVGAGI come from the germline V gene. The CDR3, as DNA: TGTGCCAGCATGGCTTTTCAGGGCAATAATTCACCCCTCCACTTT. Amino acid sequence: CASMAFQGNNSPLHF.

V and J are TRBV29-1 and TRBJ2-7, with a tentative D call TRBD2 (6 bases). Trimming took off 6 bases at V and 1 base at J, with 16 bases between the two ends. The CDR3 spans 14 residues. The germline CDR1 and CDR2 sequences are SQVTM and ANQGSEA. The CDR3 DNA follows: TGCAGCGTCCGGCTCCTAGCGAAATCCTACGAGCAGTACTTC. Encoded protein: CSVRLLAKSYEQYF.

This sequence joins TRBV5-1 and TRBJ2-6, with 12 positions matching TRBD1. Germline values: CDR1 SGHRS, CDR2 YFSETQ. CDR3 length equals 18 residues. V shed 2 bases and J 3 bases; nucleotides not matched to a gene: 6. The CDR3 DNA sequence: TGCGCCAGCAGCTTCGGGACAGGGGGCTTCGGTGGGGCCAACGTCCTGACTTTC. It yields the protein CASSFGTGGFGGANVLTF.

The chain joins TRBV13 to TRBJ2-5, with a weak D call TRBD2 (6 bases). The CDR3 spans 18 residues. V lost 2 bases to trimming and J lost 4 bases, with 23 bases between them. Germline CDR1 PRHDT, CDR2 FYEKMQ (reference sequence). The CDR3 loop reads CASSLSGGGAQHSETQYF. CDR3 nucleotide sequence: TGTGCCAGCAGCTTATCGGGTGGAGGGGCCCAGCATTCAGAGACCCAGTACTTC. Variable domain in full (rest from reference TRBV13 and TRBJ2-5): AAGVIQSPRHLIKEKRETATLKCYPIPRHDTVYWYQQGPGQDPQFLISFYEKMQSDKGSIPDRFSAQQFSDYHSELNMSSLELGDSALYFCASSLSGGGAQHSETQYFGPGTRLLVL.

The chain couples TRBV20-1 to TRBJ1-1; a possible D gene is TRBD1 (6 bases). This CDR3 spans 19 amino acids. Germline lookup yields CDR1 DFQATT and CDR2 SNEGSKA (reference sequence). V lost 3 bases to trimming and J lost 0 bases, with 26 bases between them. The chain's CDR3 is CSASNPLGGASLMNTEAFF. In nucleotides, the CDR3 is TGCAGTGCTAGTAATCCCCTAGGGGGGGCCTCCCTTATGAACACTGAAGCTTTCTTT.

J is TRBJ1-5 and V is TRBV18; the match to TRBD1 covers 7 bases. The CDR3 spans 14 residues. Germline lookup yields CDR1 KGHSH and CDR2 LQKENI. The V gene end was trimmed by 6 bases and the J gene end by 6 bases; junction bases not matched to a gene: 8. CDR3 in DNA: TGTGCCAGCTCCGAAGGGAGGGGGCCTCAGCCCCAGCATTTT. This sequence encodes CASSEGRGPQPQHF. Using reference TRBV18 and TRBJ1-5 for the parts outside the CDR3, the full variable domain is NAGVMQNPRHLVRRRGQEARLRCSPMKGHSHVYWYRQLPEEGLKFMVYLQKENIIDESGMPKERFSAEFPKEGPSILRIQQVVRGDSAAYFCASSEGRGPQPQHFGDGTRLSIL.

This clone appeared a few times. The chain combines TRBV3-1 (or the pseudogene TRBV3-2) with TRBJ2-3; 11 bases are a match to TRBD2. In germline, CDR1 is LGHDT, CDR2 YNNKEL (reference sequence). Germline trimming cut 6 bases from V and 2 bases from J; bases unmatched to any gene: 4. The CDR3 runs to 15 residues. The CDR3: CASRLTSGDTDTQYF. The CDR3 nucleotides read TGTGCCAGCAGGCTGACTAGCGGGGACACAGATACGCAGTATTTT.